This T cell receptor (beta chain) was profiled in a study of cytomegalovirus exposure and HLA in healthy donors. There are 15 residues in the CDR3. The V gene lost 7 bases and the J gene lost 2 bases, with 18 bases spanning the gap. Germline loops: CDR1 MNHNS, CDR2 SASEGT. 60 Vbeta and 13 Jbeta primers were used in PCR. The assay was immunoSEQ multiplex PCR, and TCRdb's table has in-frame clones only and misses some. The sample shows around 200,000 clones, around four fifths of them seen only once. The V and J genes are TRBV6-1 and TRBJ2-7; TRBD2 might be the D (5 bases). The receptor comes from a woman between 18 and 29 years old in good health and CMV-seronegative. Input material: PBMCs. The CDR3 coding sequence is TGTGCCAGCATGAACGGGATAATGCACGCCTACGAGCAGTACTTC. Protein sequence: CASMNGIMHAYEQYF.